The 20 T cell receptor beta chains below all came from one sample that was sequenced in a study of CD8+CD57+ T cells in acquired aplastic anemia. Sequenced patients had shown CD8+CD57+ cell expansion by flow cytometry. Genomic DNA, serving as template, underwent TCR beta VDJ and CDR3 profiling. TCRdb independently ran MiXCR on the reads; one entry per CDR3 protein. The repertoire has some 160,000 distinct CDR3 sequences, less than 60% of them found once; the top ten carry about 2.9%. The sequencing input was sorted CD4+, CD8+, or CD8+CD57+ T cells (not recorded which) from PBMCs. The source is a human donor with aplastic anemia.

This clonotype occurred many times. This rearrangement joins TRBV6-2 or TRBV6-3 to TRBJ2-7; 9 bases are shared with TRBD2. The CDR3 sequence is 15 residues long. CDR1 and CDR2 from the germline V gene are MNHEY and SVGEGT. V gave up 4 bases and J gave up 3 bases; unmatched junction bases: 7. The CDR3 here is CASSLVAGDLYEQYF. DNA of the CDR3: TGTGCCAGCAGTTTAGTAGCGGGGGATCTCTACGAGCAGTACTTC.

This clonotype showed up just a few times. This chain connects TRBV19 to TRBJ1-3; D is undetermined. V was pared by 3 bases and J by 0 bases, with 9 bases between. CDR3 length: 15 residues. CDR1 is LNHDA, CDR2 SQIVND, per germline (reference sequence). CDR3 sequence: CASSIAGPSGNTIYF. CDR3 bases: TGTGCCAGTAGTATCGCCGGACCCTCTGGAAACACCATATATTTT.

This clonotype was found once. The V gene is TRBV2, the J gene TRBJ2-7; 8 bases map to TRBD1. The germline CDR1 and CDR2 sequences are SNHLY and FYNNEI. V was clipped by 6 bases and J by 5 bases; unmatched bases: 9. CDR3 length: 14 residues. DNA for the CDR3: TGTGCCAGCAGAACACGGACAGGGAGCCACGAGCAGTACTTC. Amino acid sequence: CASRTRTGSHEQYF.

In regard to this clonotype: This could be a read error, since a much larger clone is one nucleotide away. Because it lacks the conserved phenylalanine or tryptophan at the end, this CDR3 is likely a read error. The gene calls are TRBV27 and TRBJ2-7; perhaps TRBD1 as D (6 bases). The V end lost 5 bases, the J end lost 0 bases, and 11 bases lay between the germline ends. CDR1 MNHEY and CDR2 SMNVEV come from the germline V gene (reference sequence). The CDR3 length is 14 residues. This CDR3 is CASSTQGISYEQYL. The CDR3 DNA follows: TGTGCCAGCAGTACTCAGGGGATCTCCTACGAGCAGTACCTC.

Of note for this clonotype: At one of its ends the junction is not consistent with the germline gene, which may arise from a read error. The chain links TRBV19 to TRBJ1-1; D call uncertain. The germline gives CDR1 LNHDA, CDR2 SQIVND (reference sequence). The CDR3 loop spans 13 amino acids. The CDR3 loop is CASGNSFNTEAFF. CDR3 bases: TGCGCCAGCGGAAACAGCTTCAACACTGAAGCTTTCTTT. Drawing the rest from reference TRBV19 and TRBJ1-1, the complete variable domain is DGGITQSPKYLFRKEGQNVTLSCEQNLNHDAMYWYRQDPGQGLRLIYYSQIVNDFQKGDIAEGYSVSREKKESFPLTVTSAQKNPTAFYLCASGNSFNTEAFFGQGTRLTVV.

This clonotype was counted at least ten times. V is TRBV19 and J is TRBJ2-5; 10 bases match TRBD2. V shed 4 bases, J shed 4 bases, and the junction held 3 bases outside the gene matches. The germline CDR1 and CDR2 sequences are LNHDA and SQIVND (reference sequence). The CDR3 has 14 amino acids. The CDR3 DNA is TGTGCCAGTAGTAACTTAGCGGGAGGAGAGACCCAGTACTTC. Residues: CASSNLAGGETQYF.

This clonotype was observed many times. V gene TRBV19 combines with J gene TRBJ2-3; 9 bases are shared with TRBD1. CDR3 length equals 13 residues. The germline CDR1 and CDR2 sequences are LNHDA and SQIVND (reference sequence). Unmatched junction bases numbered 5, after V lost 7 bases and J lost 6 bases. The DNA for the CDR3 is TGTGCCAGTACTCAACAGGGGGCGGATACGCAGTATTTT. It specifies CASTQQGADTQYF.

This clonotype was recorded many times. The chain uses TRBV6-2 or TRBV6-3 and TRBJ2-7; 8 bases agree with TRBD1. There are 13 residues in the CDR3. CDR1 is MNHEY and CDR2 is SVGEGT in the germline V gene. V shed 8 bases and J 4 bases; nucleotides not matched to a gene: 7. CDR3 region: CASGQGLFYEQYF. In nucleotides, the CDR3 is TGTGCCAGCGGACAGGGTTTGTTTTACGAGCAGTACTTC.

This clonotype was found a few times. This chain connects TRBV2 to TRBJ1-2; D is unresolved. Germline CDR1 reads SNHLY; CDR2 reads FYNNEI. The V and J ends lost 8 bases and 2 bases respectively, with 6 bases between them. The CDR3 has 11 amino acids. CDR3 sequence reads: CASRENYGYTF. CDR3 DNA: TGTGCCAGCCGGGAGAACTATGGCTACACCTTC. Combining the CDR3 with reference TRBV2 and TRBJ1-2 gives the whole variable domain EPEVTQTPSHQVTQMGQEVILRCVPISNHLYFYWYRQILGQKVEFLVSFYNNEISEKSEIFDDQFSVERPDGSNFTLKIRSTKLEDSAMYFCASRENYGYTFGSGTRLTVV.

As to this clonotype: An end of the junction does not agree with germline; a read error may underlie this. The chain uses TRBV10-3 and TRBJ1-5; D gene ambiguous. CDR3 length: 12 residues. Germline assignment: CDR1 ENHRY and CDR2 SYGVKD. CDR3 DNA sequence: TGTGCCGCAGGAGGGCTAAATCAGCCCCGGCATTTT. It codes for CAAGGLNQPRHF.

The chain uses TRBV19 and TRBJ1-5; D perhaps matches TRBD1 (5 bases). The V end was cut by 10 bases, the J end by 0 bases, with 10 bases between. This CDR3 has 13 amino acids. In germline, CDR1 is LNHDA, CDR2 SQIVND (reference sequence). CDR3 sequence reads: CAKDKYSNQPQHF. The CDR3 bases are TGTGCCAAGGACAAATATAGCAATCAGCCCCAGCATTTT. Filled out from reference TRBV19 and TRBJ1-5, the complete variable domain reads DGGITQSPKYLFRKEGQNVTLSCEQNLNHDAMYWYRQDPGQGLRLIYYSQIVNDFQKGDIAEGYSVSREKKESFPLTVTSAQKNPTAFYLCAKDKYSNQPQHFGDGTRLSIL.

This clonotype was picked up a small number of times. The chain has TRBV12-3 or TRBV12-4 and TRBJ2-7; weak D call: TRBD1 (5 bases). CDR3 size: 12 residues. Trimming cost V 2 bases and J 4 bases, with 6 bases left between them. The CDR3 loop reads CASSLQGYEQYF. CDR3 sequence (DNA): TGTGCCAGCAGTTTACAGGGTTACGAGCAGTACTTC.

This clonotype was observed many times. The V and J genes are TRBV29-1 and TRBJ2-7; D is possibly TRBD1 (5 bases). Germline values: CDR1 SQVTM, CDR2 ANQGSEA. V was trimmed by 3 bases and J by 0 bases, leaving 6 bases between them. This CDR3 is 12 amino acids long. In nucleotides, the CDR3 is TGCAGCGTTGATGACAGCTCCTACGAGCAGTACTTC. It is translated as CSVDDSSYEQYF.

This clonotype has a count of ten or more. The chain combines TRBV27 with TRBJ2-7; TRBD2 agrees at 11 bases. Trimming cost V 5 bases and J 0 bases; bases outside gene matches: 6. Per the germline V gene, CDR1 is MNHEY and CDR2 is SMNVEV (reference sequence). The CDR3 runs to 16 residues. The CDR3: CASSTPGTSGSYEQYF. CDR3 in DNA: TGTGCCAGCAGTACCCCCGGGACTAGCGGCTCCTACGAGCAGTACTTC.

This clonotype was found many times. The rearrangement uses TRBV6-1 and TRBJ1-3; the match to TRBD1 covers 8 bases. CDR3 size: 13 residues. Germline-derived CDR1 and CDR2 are MNHNS and SASEGT. J gave up 4 bases and V 6 bases, and 2 bases lay outside the gene matches. Here the CDR3 DNA reads TGTGCCAGCAGCAGGGACAGGGGAAACACCATATATTTT. The encoded protein is CASSRDRGNTIYF.

This clonotype appeared a few times. DNA of the CDR3: TGCAGTGCTAGGTTTAGCGGGAACTACAATGAGCAGTTCTTC. Protein product: CSARFSGNYNEQFF. The J gene is TRBJ2-1, the V gene TRBV20-1, with 8 nucleotides matching TRBD2. The J segment lost 3 bases and the V segment lost 3 bases, leaving 4 bases of the junction unmatched. Germline V lookup: CDR1 DFQATT, CDR2 SNEGSKA (reference sequence). This CDR3 spans 14 amino acids.

Regarding this clonotype: The CDR3 ends on some other residue instead of the conserved phenylalanine or tryptophan, so this is likely a read error. V is TRBV19 and J is TRBJ1-1; D ambiguous. CDR1 and CDR2 from the germline V gene are LNHDA and SQIVND (reference sequence). V lost 3 bases, J lost 7 bases, and 9 bases lay in between. The CDR3 totals 12 residues. The CDR3 spells CASSIALHEAFS. Here the CDR3 DNA reads TGTGCCAGTAGTATTGCTCTCCATGAAGCTTTCTCT.

The chain couples TRBV29-1 to TRBJ1-2; 10 nucleotides match TRBD1. V lost 2 bases, J lost 4 bases, and 7 bases stayed unmatched. CDR3 length: 15 residues. The V gene's germline CDR1 is SQVTM and CDR2 ANQGSEA. The CDR3 reads CSVESPGQGLYGYTF. The CDR3 DNA is TGCAGCGTTGAATCCCCGGGACAGGGGCTCTATGGCTACACCTTC.

V usage is TRBV10-3 and J usage is TRBJ1-2; D not resolved. Between the trimmed V and J ends, which lost 6 bases and 8 bases, there was a span of 13 bases. From germline, CDR1 is ENHRY and CDR2 SYGVKD. The CDR3 extends over 12 amino acids. Written as DNA, the CDR3 is TGTGCCATCAGACAATTGACGAGGGGCTACACCTTC. It translates to CAIRQLTRGYTF.

The table lists this clonotype with many counts. The V and J genes are TRBV24-1 and TRBJ2-3; maybe TRBD2 (5 bases). The CDR3 runs to 15 residues. Trimming shortened V by 6 bases and J by 0 bases, and 12 bases separated the two germline ends. The V gene's germline CDR1 is KGHDR and CDR2 SFDVKD. CDR3: CATSLAGQSTDTQYF. CDR3 nucleotide sequence: TGTGCCACCAGTCTTGCGGGCCAAAGCACAGATACGCAGTATTTT.